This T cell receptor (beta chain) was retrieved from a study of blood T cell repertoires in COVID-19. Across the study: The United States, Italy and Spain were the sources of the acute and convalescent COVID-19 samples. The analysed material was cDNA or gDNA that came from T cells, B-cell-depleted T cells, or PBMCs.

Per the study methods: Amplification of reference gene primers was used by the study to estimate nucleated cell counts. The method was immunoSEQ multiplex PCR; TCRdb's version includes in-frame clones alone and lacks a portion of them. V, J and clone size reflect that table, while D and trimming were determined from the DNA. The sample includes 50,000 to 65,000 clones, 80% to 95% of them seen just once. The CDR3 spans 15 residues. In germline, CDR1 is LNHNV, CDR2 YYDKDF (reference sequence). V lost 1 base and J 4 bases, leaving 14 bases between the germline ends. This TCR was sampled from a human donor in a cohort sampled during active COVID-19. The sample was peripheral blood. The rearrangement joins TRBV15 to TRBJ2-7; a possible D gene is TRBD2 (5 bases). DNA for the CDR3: TGTGCCACCAGCAGAGTGCCGGGGAGAGATTACGAGCAGTACTTC. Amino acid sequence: CATSRVPGRDYEQYF.